Below are 26 T cell receptor beta chains sequenced from a single sample in a study of OX40 agonist ivuxolimab in advanced cancers. Some clones are missing from TCRdb's copy, which holds only in-frame ones; the method was immunoSEQ multiplex PCR. This table has 30,000 to 40,000 clones, 79% appearing once. The sample consisted of CD4+ or CD8+ T cells sorted from blood, taken in a trial of the OX40 agonist ivuxolimab. The source of these receptors is an adult with an advanced solid tumor such as melanoma, head and neck, liver or kidney cancer.

The CDR3 sequence is CASSSSGGLHEQYF. Here the CDR3 DNA reads TGTGCCAGCAGTTCAAGTGGGGGCCTCCACGAGCAGTACTTC. V and J are TRBV27 and TRBJ2-7, with TRBD1 as a possible D gene (6 bases). Germline CDR1 is MNHEY and CDR2 is SMNVEV (reference sequence). The CDR3 loop spans 14 amino acids. V lost 4 bases and J 5 bases, leaving 15 bases between the germline ends.

V is TRBV6-6 and J is TRBJ1-1; the D is unclear. Germline V lookup: CDR1 MNHNY, CDR2 SVGAGI (reference sequence). The CDR3 spans 14 residues. Deletions cut 6 bases from V and 2 bases from J, with 13 bases between. The CDR3 is CASRTVSENTEAFF. CDR3 nucleotide sequence: TGTGCCAGCAGGACGGTTTCGGAAAACACTGAAGCTTTCTTT.

The rearrangement joins TRBV7-3 to TRBJ2-1, with 15 bases that match TRBD2. The V segment lost 6 bases and the J segment 7 bases; nucleotides outside the gene matches: 10. There are 17 residues in the CDR3. Germline V gene lookup returns CDR1 SGHTA and CDR2 FQGTGA. The CDR3 DNA follows: TGTGCCAGCAGTACGGGACTAGCGGGAGGTTTTGGGAATGAGCAGTTCTTC. This encodes CASSTGLAGGFGNEQFF.

The chain has TRBV7-6 and TRBJ2-5; a possible D gene is TRBD2 (6 bases). Germline CDR1 reads SGHVS; CDR2 reads FNYEAQ. V lost 3 bases to trimming and J lost 9 bases, with 11 bases between them. CDR3 size: 12 residues. CDR3 region: CASSLTREAQYF. In DNA, the CDR3 is TGTGCCAGCAGCTTGACGAGGGAGGCCCAGTACTTC.

The gene calls are TRBV19 and TRBJ2-7, with 9 nucleotides matching TRBD1. The germline V gene has CDR1 LNHDA and CDR2 SQIVND (reference sequence). The CDR3 loop spans 14 amino acids. V gave up 7 bases and J gave up 4 bases; unmatched junction bases: 8. DNA for the CDR3: TGTGCCAGTAACTCCGGGACAGGGCGGTACGAGCAGTACTTC. It is translated as CASNSGTGRYEQYF.

The V gene is TRBV6-5, the J gene TRBJ2-1, with D perhaps TRBD2 (7 bases). Deletions cut 6 bases from V and 8 bases from J, with 14 bases between. The CDR3 is 13 residues long. Per the germline V gene, CDR1 is MNHEY and CDR2 is SVGAGI. This chain's CDR3 is CASRPPGGDEQFF. Here the CDR3 DNA reads TGTGCCAGCAGACCGCCGGGGGGCGATGAGCAGTTCTTC.

CDR3 DNA sequence: TGTGCCAGCAGCAAAGGACAGGGGTCCCACAATGAGCAGTTCTTC. Its translation is CASSKGQGSHNEQFF. This chain connects TRBV21-1 to TRBJ2-1; TRBD1 was called by the table and not checked on the DNA. TRBV21-1 corresponds to a pseudogene. This CDR3 has 15 residues.

This chain connects TRBV15 to TRBJ1-1; 7 nucleotides match TRBD1. V lost 0 bases, J lost 3 bases, and 4 bases stayed unmatched. This CDR3 is 15 amino acids long. Germline CDR1 LNHNV, CDR2 YYDKDF (reference sequence). This CDR3 is CATSRDRGQHTEAFF. Written as DNA, the CDR3 is TGTGCCACCAGCAGAGATCGGGGACAGCACACTGAAGCTTTCTTT.

The V gene is TRBV7-9, the J gene TRBJ2-3, with 11 bases aligning to TRBD2. Looked up from germline, CDR1 is SEHNR and CDR2 is FQNEAQ (reference sequence). V gave up 5 bases and J gave up 5 bases; unmatched junction bases: 12. The CDR3 runs to 17 residues. The CDR3 loop reads CASSNPYSGGAGDTQYF. CDR3 coding DNA: TGTGCCAGCAGCAACCCATATAGCGGGGGGGCTGGAGATACGCAGTATTTT.

This sequence joins TRBV21-1 and TRBJ1-1. TRBV21-1 is designated a pseudogene. CDR3 length equals 16 residues. The CDR3: CASSWGAMWMNTEAFF. DNA of the CDR3: TGTGCCAGCAGCTGGGGGGCTATGTGGATGAACACTGAAGCTTTCTTT.

The chain employs TRBV14 and TRBJ1-1; possible D gene TRBD1, 5 bases. Per the germline V gene, CDR1 is SGHDN and CDR2 is FVKESK. The CDR3 has 14 residues. The V end was cut by 5 bases, the J end by 4 bases, with 14 bases between. The CDR3, as DNA: TGTGCCAGCAGCGCCCGACGGGGCGGCACTGAAGCTTTCTTT. This translates into CASSARRGGTEAFF.

This rearrangement joins TRBV6-1 to TRBJ1-1; tentatively, D is TRBD1 (5 bases). The CDR3 length is 15 residues. Germline V lookup: CDR1 MNHNS, CDR2 SASEGT. Trimming shortened V by 4 bases and J by 1 base, and 13 bases separated the two germline ends. The CDR3 DNA sequence: TGTGCCAGCAGTGCCGGGGGGACTGCGAACACTGAAGCTTTCTTT. Its protein is CASSAGGTANTEAFF.

Details on this clone: Other nucleotide sequences in the sample specify the same CDR3. The V call is TRBV19, the J call TRBJ2-5; D unclear. Germline V lookup: CDR1 LNHDA, CDR2 SQIVND (reference sequence). Trimming removed 1 base at V and 2 bases at J, with 8 bases between. The CDR3 runs 14 residues. The CDR3 protein is CASSIGPGQETQYF. The CDR3, as DNA: TGTGCCAGTAGTATAGGCCCAGGACAAGAGACCCAGTACTTC.

The rearrangement joins TRBV7-2 to TRBJ2-7; D is perhaps TRBD1 (5 bases). The CDR3 extends over 15 amino acids. Germline V CDR1 and CDR2: SGHTA, FQGNSA. Between the trimmed V and J ends, which lost 5 bases and 0 bases, there was a span of 14 bases. The DNA of the CDR3 is TGTGCCAGCAGCCCCCGCCAGGGCGACTCCTACGAGCAGTACTTC. Translating it yields CASSPRQGDSYEQYF. Supplemented by reference TRBV7-2 and TRBJ2-7, the full variable domain reads GAGVSQSPSNKVTEKGKDVELRCDPISGHTALYWYRQSLGQGLEFLIYFQGNSAPDKSGLPSDRFSAERTGGSVSTLTIQRTQQEDSAVYLCASSPRQGDSYEQYFGPGTRLTVT.

The rearrangement uses TRBV9 and TRBJ1-3; unclear D gene. Germline V gene lookup returns CDR1 SGDLS and CDR2 YYNGEE. V lost 3 bases and J 0 bases, leaving 13 bases between the germline ends. CDR3 length: 16 amino acids. CDR3 nucleotide sequence: TGTGCCAGCAGCGCCAGGTTTGGTGACTCTGGAAACACCATATATTTT. This translates into CASSARFGDSGNTIYF.

The CDR3 sequence is CASSPRTGPSSYEQYF. The DNA for the CDR3 is TGTGCCAGCAGCCCTAGGACGGGACCGAGCTCCTACGAGCAGTACTTC. This chain connects TRBV5-8 to TRBJ2-7, with D perhaps being TRBD1 or TRBD2 (5 bases each). V dropped 4 bases and J dropped 0 bases, with 17 bases sitting between them. The CDR3 covers 16 residues. The V gene's germline CDR1 is SGHTS and CDR2 YDEGEE.

The V call is TRBV7-6, the J call TRBJ2-3, with 8 bases lining up with TRBD2. In germline, CDR1 is SGHVS, CDR2 FNYEAQ. The CDR3 totals 15 residues. After removal of 1 base from V and 2 bases from J, the junction contained 2 bases not matched to a gene. DNA of the CDR3: TGTGCCAGCAGCTTAGTAGCGGGGAACACAGATACGCAGTATTTT. As protein: CASSLVAGNTDTQYF.

This clone came up a few times. The V gene is TRBV18, the J gene TRBJ1-2; 9 nucleotides agree with TRBD1. With 3 bases clipped from V and 2 bases from J, the junction kept 7 bases outside the gene matches. The germline V gene encodes CDR1 KGHSH and CDR2 LQKENI. There are 16 residues in the CDR3. The CDR3 DNA reads TGTGCCAGCTCACCGGAGGGACAGGGAGGAAACTATGGCTACACCTTC. Protein: CASSPEGQGGNYGYTF.

This rearrangement joins TRBV18 to TRBJ1-5, with 8 bases aligning to TRBD1. The CDR3 totals 15 residues. Germline V lookup: CDR1 KGHSH, CDR2 LQKENI. The J segment lost 11 bases and the V segment lost 5 bases, leaving 14 bases of the junction unmatched. The CDR3 DNA sequence: TGTGCCAGCTCAGCTTCGACGGCAGGGGGCGAATCCCAGCATTTT. This codes for CASSASTAGGESQHF.

This clone was seen once. The chain carries TRBV23-1 and TRBJ1-1, with a possible D match to TRBD1 (6 bases). TRBV23-1 is labeled an ORF, and its function is uncertain. The CDR3 runs to 14 residues. CDR3 nucleotide sequence: TGCGCTTTGACCGCGGGGGCGATCGACACTGAAGCTTTCTTT. Its protein product is CALTAGAIDTEAFF.

The CDR3 protein is CASSPRSLGGGQPQHF. Here the CDR3 DNA reads TGTGCCAGCAGTCCCCGATCATTGGGCGGAGGCCAGCCCCAGCATTTT. The V gene is TRBV28, the J gene TRBJ1-5; no clear D. The germline V and J ends were trimmed by 5 bases and 7 bases, with 21 bases remaining between them. Germline values: CDR1 MDHEN, CDR2 SYDVKM. There are 16 residues in the CDR3.

The chain employs TRBV9 and TRBJ2-7, with a weak D call TRBD1 (6 bases). The germline V and J ends were trimmed by 4 bases and 0 bases, with 14 bases remaining between them. Germline CDR1 is SGDLS and CDR2 is YYNGEE. The CDR3 is 15 residues long. The CDR3 reads CASSFHWDTSYEQYF. Written as DNA, the CDR3 is TGTGCCAGCAGCTTTCATTGGGACACCTCCTACGAGCAGTACTTC.

The V gene is TRBV19, the J gene TRBJ2-2; TRBD2 aligns across 11 bases. Germline values: CDR1 LNHDA, CDR2 SQIVND (reference sequence). J was trimmed by 6 bases and V by 2 bases; bases with no gene match: 8. The CDR3 consists of 17 residues. The CDR3 DNA is TGTGCCAGTAGTATATCGAGGCAACTAGCGGGAGCCGGGGAGCTGTTTTTT. Its translation: CASSISRQLAGAGELFF.

The rearrangement joins TRBV28 to TRBJ2-7, with D unclear. CDR3 length: 12 amino acids. Germline CDR1 is MDHEN and CDR2 is SYDVKM. Trimming cost V 4 bases and J 9 bases, with 13 bases left between them. The CDR3 nucleotides are TGTGCCAGCAGTTCGGGCGAGTCTGTGCAGTACTTC. Its translation: CASSSGESVQYF.

This chain uses TRBV6-1 with TRBJ2-3, with 7 bases lining up with TRBD1. The CDR3 runs 13 residues. The germline CDR1 and CDR2 sequences are MNHNS and SASEGT. Trimming removed 6 bases from V and 4 bases from J; junction bases left unmatched: 4. The CDR3 bases are TGTGCCAGCAGGATACAGGGGCCAGATACGCAGTATTTT. Amino acid sequence: CASRIQGPDTQYF.

The V call is TRBV7-2, the J call TRBJ1-5; 7 bases line up with TRBD1. The junction had 6 bases not matched to a gene; V was cut back by 6 bases and J by 4 bases. The CDR3 is 14 residues long. Looked up from germline, CDR1 is SGHTA and CDR2 is FQGNSA. CDR3 in amino acids: CASRLTGNNQPQHF. The DNA for the CDR3 is TGTGCCAGCAGACTGACAGGGAATAATCAGCCCCAGCATTTT. Supplemented by reference TRBV7-2 and TRBJ1-5, the full variable domain reads GAGVSQSPSNKVTEKGKDVELRCDPISGHTALYWYRQSLGQGLEFLIYFQGNSAPDKSGLPSDRFSAERTGGSVSTLTIQRTQQEDSAVYLCASRLTGNNQPQHFGDGTRLSIL.